Each of the 20 T cell receptor beta chains below was sequenced from the same sample in a study of Ad26.COV2.S vaccination and SARS-CoV-2 variants. Clones were read by immunoSEQ multiplex PCR, and TCRdb kept only the in-frame ones, dropping some. This repertoire shows hundreds of thousands of clones, roughly 90% found once; its top ten account for about 1.5%. Stated treatment: roughly 20 received Ad26.COV2.S at low or high dose, single or two shots; roughly five received placebo; per-sample allocation not given. Sampling took place 63 days after the first vaccine or placebo injection. The sequencing used peripheral blood, collected in a trial of Ad26.COV2.S vaccine versus placebo. The receptors originated from a person aged 18-60 years who received the Ad26.COV2.S COVID-19 vaccine or a placebo.

The chain employs TRBV9 and TRBJ2-1, with TRBD2 as a possible D gene (5 bases). CDR3 length: 16 amino acids. The germline CDR1 and CDR2 sequences are SGDLS and YYNGEE. V gave up 4 bases and J gave up 0 bases, with 14 bases separating them. CDR3 DNA sequence: TGTGCCAGCAGCCCCCGGGAAGGAGGCTCCTACAATGAGCAGTTCTTC. Translating gives CASSPREGGSYNEQFF.

The rearrangement joins TRBV29-1 to TRBJ1-5, with no clear D. CDR1 is SQVTM and CDR2 is ANQGSEA in the germline V gene. This CDR3 comprises 14 residues. Trimming stripped 6 bases from V and 4 bases from J, with 16 bases between. CDR3 in DNA: TGCAGCGTCATGGGAGGGAGTGGGAATCAGCCCCAGCATTTT. It translates to CSVMGGSGNQPQHF.

The sample holds one count of this clone. This sequence joins TRBV11-2 and TRBJ1-1, with a tentative D call TRBD1 (5 bases). Trimming took off 7 bases at V and 7 bases at J, with 10 bases between the two ends. The CDR3 extends over 11 amino acids. CDR1 is SGHAT and CDR2 is FQNNGV in the germline V gene. CDR3 sequence: CASMGENEAFF. The CDR3 DNA reads as TGTGCCAGCATGGGGGAGAATGAAGCTTTCTTT.

As to this clone: This specimen includes other DNA sequences encoding the same CDR3. This chain links TRBV6-5 with TRBJ2-1, with D tentatively TRBD1 (6 bases). The germline V gene has CDR1 MNHEY and CDR2 SVGAGI. The CDR3 has 13 residues. Trimming took off 2 bases at V and 9 bases at J, with 11 bases between the two ends. The CDR3 is CASSYGAQGEQFF. CDR3 nucleotides: TGTGCCAGCAGTTACGGGGCACAGGGTGAGCAGTTCTTC.

A remark on this clone: Additional DNA sequences in this sample encode the identical CDR3. This sequence joins TRBV19 and TRBJ2-5, with D possibly called TRBD1 or TRBD2 (5 bases each). CDR1 is LNHDA, CDR2 SQIVND, per germline (reference sequence). This CDR3 comprises 13 residues. The V and J ends lost 5 bases and 2 bases respectively, with 9 bases between them. The CDR3 DNA sequence: TGTGCCAGTAGTCGGGACCGGCAAGAGACCCAGTACTTC. Its protein is CASSRDRQETQYF.

The rearrangement links TRBV12-5 to TRBJ2-7, with D hard to call. The CDR3 runs 11 residues. Germline-derived CDR1 and CDR2 are LGHNT and FRNRAP. Trimming removed 3 bases at V and 5 bases at J, with 5 bases between. In nucleotides, the CDR3 is TGTGCTAGTGGTTTTCCCCACGAGCAGTACTTC. This encodes CASGFPHEQYF.

Note on this clone: The same CDR3 also results from other DNA sequences found in this sample. The rearrangement joins TRBV27 to TRBJ2-3; perhaps D is TRBD1 or TRBD2 (6 bases each). Trimming pared 5 bases from V and 4 bases from J, leaving 10 bases between. The CDR3 extends over 13 amino acids. In germline, CDR1 is MNHEY, CDR2 SMNVEV (reference sequence). The CDR3 spells CASSTGGADTQYF. As DNA, the CDR3 is TGTGCCAGCAGTACCGGGGGCGCAGATACGCAGTATTTT.

The chain couples TRBV29-1 to TRBJ2-3; no reliable D call. V dropped 8 bases and J dropped 2 bases, with 14 bases sitting between them. This CDR3 comprises 13 residues. Germline values: CDR1 SQVTM, CDR2 ANQGSEA. In DNA, the CDR3 is TGCAGCCCCGGCCGGCTCTACACAGATACGCAGTATTTT. The encoded protein is CSPGRLYTDTQYF.

The genes are TRBV11-2 and TRBJ2-2; D is perhaps TRBD2 (6 bases). This CDR3 region has 15 residues. V was pared by 5 bases and J by 1 base, with 11 bases between. In germline, CDR1 is SGHAT, CDR2 FQNNGV. CDR3 loop: CASSLGLGNTGELFF. CDR3 bases: TGTGCCAGCAGCCTGGGACTCGGGAACACCGGGGAGCTGTTTTTT. Looking up the rest from reference TRBV11-2 and TRBJ2-2 gives the full variable domain: EAGVAQSPRYKIIEKRQSVAFWCNPISGHATLYWYQQILGQGPKLLIQFQNNGVVDDSQLPKDRFSAERLKGVDSTLKIQPAKLEDSAVYLCASSLGLGNTGELFFGEGSRLTVL.

Remarks on this clone: The identical CDR3 is also encoded by other nucleotide sequences in the sample. The chain links TRBV24-1 to TRBJ1-2; 7 bases are a match to TRBD1. The CDR3 runs 14 residues. Germline V gives CDR1 KGHDR, CDR2 SFDVKD. After removal of 2 bases from V and 5 bases from J, the junction contained 4 bases not matched to a gene. The CDR3 coding sequence is TGTGCCACCAGTGATTCACAGGGGACGTATGGCTACACCTTC. Its protein is CATSDSQGTYGYTF.

The gene calls are TRBV18 and TRBJ2-3, with 8 bases fitting TRBD2. Trimming cost V 6 bases and J 4 bases; bases outside gene matches: 12. Germline V lookup: CDR1 KGHSH, CDR2 LQKENI. The CDR3 contains 16 residues. The CDR3 coding sequence is TGTGCCAGCTCCGCCCTAAGCGGGGGACTCGCAGATACGCAGTATTTT. Amino acids: CASSALSGGLADTQYF.

The J gene is TRBJ1-5, the V gene TRBV2; D unclear. With 11 bases removed from V and 0 bases from J, the gap between germline ends came to 8 bases. The CDR3 has 12 residues. CDR1 and CDR2 from the germline V gene are SNHLY and FYNNEI. The CDR3 spells CAATDSNQPQHF. CDR3 DNA: TGTGCCGCGACGGATAGCAATCAGCCCCAGCATTTT. Combining the CDR3 with reference TRBV2 and TRBJ1-5 gives the whole variable domain EPEVTQTPSHQVTQMGQEVILRCVPISNHLYFYWYRQILGQKVEFLVSFYNNEISEKSEIFDDQFSVERPDGSNFTLKIRSTKLEDSAMYFCAATDSNQPQHFGDGTRLSIL.

The chain combines TRBV5-1 with TRBJ2-2; 12 positions agree with TRBD2. V shed 2 bases and J 2 bases; nucleotides not matched to a gene: 4. Looked up from germline, CDR1 is SGHRS and CDR2 is YFSETQ. CDR3 size: 17 residues. CDR3 amino acids: CASSFKGLAGNTGELFF. CDR3 nucleotide sequence: TGCGCCAGCAGCTTCAAGGGACTAGCGGGTAACACCGGGGAGCTGTTTTTT.

The chain has TRBV27 and TRBJ1-2, with TRBD1 matching over 7 bases. The CDR3 totals 15 residues. J lost 8 bases, V lost 6 bases, and 15 bases had no gene match. Per the germline V gene, CDR1 is MNHEY and CDR2 is SMNVEV (reference sequence). DNA for the CDR3: TGTGCCAGCAGCTCCGGGATGACAGGGCTGGGGGGCTACACCTTC. As protein: CASSSGMTGLGGYTF.

The chain employs TRBV6-1 and TRBJ2-7, with D possibly being TRBD2 (6 bases). Germline V gene data show CDR1 as MNHNS and CDR2 as SASEGT. Deletions cut 2 bases from V and 6 bases from J, with 17 bases between. This CDR3 is 15 amino acids long. The CDR3 loop reads CASSELRASAGEQYF. The CDR3 DNA is TGTGCCAGCAGTGAACTTAGGGCTAGCGCGGGCGAGCAGTACTTC.

This chain connects TRBV27 to TRBJ1-1; no clear D gene. Trimming stripped 3 bases from V and 7 bases from J, with 12 bases between. CDR3 size: 13 residues. CDR1 MNHEY and CDR2 SMNVEV come from the germline V gene (reference sequence). The CDR3 DNA sequence: TGTGCCAGCAGTTTGGAGTTCAGTAATGAAGCTTTCTTT. Its translation: CASSLEFSNEAFF.

The chain uses TRBV7-9 and TRBJ2-7, with D perhaps assigned TRBD1 or TRBD2 (5 bases each). V was pared by 3 bases and J by 6 bases, with 9 bases between. The CDR3 extends over 12 amino acids. Looked up from germline, CDR1 is SEHNR and CDR2 is FQNEAQ (reference sequence). Written as DNA, the CDR3 is TGTGCCAGCAGCTTGTTGGGGGTCGAGCAGTACTTC. Amino acids: CASSLLGVEQYF.

The genes are TRBV30 and TRBJ2-5, with D unresolved. V gave up 5 bases and J gave up 5 bases, with 15 bases separating them. The CDR3 has 13 residues. Looked up from germline, CDR1 is GTSNPN and CDR2 is SVGIG (reference sequence). This CDR3 reads CAWSPSVEETQYF. CDR3 DNA: TGTGCCTGGTCCCCCTCGGTCGAGGAGACCCAGTACTTC.

V and J are TRBV5-1 and TRBJ2-3; TRBD1 agrees at 8 bases. Trimming cost V 3 bases and J 5 bases; bases outside gene matches: 5. Germline V gene sequence: CDR1 SGHRS, CDR2 YFSETQ. The CDR3 extends over 14 amino acids. The CDR3 DNA follows: TGCGCCAGCAGCTCAGGGGGCGCGATAGATACGCAGTATTTT. This sequence encodes CASSSGGAIDTQYF. The whole variable domain, remainder taken from reference TRBV5-1 and TRBJ2-3, is KAGVTQTPRYLIKTRGQQVTLSCSPISGHRSVSWYQQTPGQGLQFLFEYFSETQRNKGNFPGRFSGRQFSNSRSEMNVSTLELGDSALYLCASSSGGAIDTQYFGPGTRLTVL.

The chain is built from TRBV30 and TRBJ2-3; 8 bases align to TRBD2. Germline V gene data show CDR1 as GTSNPN and CDR2 as SVGIG (reference sequence). With 1 base clipped from V and 2 bases from J, the junction kept 5 bases outside the gene matches. This CDR3 contains 15 residues. In DNA form, the CDR3 reads TGTGCCTGGAGTGGGGGACTAGTGGTCACAGATACGCAGTATTTT. This sequence encodes CAWSGGLVVTDTQYF.